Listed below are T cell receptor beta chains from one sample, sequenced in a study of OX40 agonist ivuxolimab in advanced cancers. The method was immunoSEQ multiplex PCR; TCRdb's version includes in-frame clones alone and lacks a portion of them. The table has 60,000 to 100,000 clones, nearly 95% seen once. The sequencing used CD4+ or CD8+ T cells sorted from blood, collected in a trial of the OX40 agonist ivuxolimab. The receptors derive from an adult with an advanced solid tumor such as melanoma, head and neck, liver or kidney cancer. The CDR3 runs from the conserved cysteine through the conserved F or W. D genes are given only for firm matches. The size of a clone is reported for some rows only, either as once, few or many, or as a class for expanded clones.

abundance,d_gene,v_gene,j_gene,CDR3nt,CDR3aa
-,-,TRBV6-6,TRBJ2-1,TGTGCCAGCAGTCTATCCTATGAGCAGTTCTTC,CASSLSYEQFF
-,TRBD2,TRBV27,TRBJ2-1,TGTGCCAGCAGTTGGTCTCTAGCGGCCACCTACAATGAGCAGTTCTTC,CASSWSLAATYNEQFF
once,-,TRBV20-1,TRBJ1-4,TGCAGTGCTAGAGACTGGGGCGATATCGAATTT,CSARDWGDIEF
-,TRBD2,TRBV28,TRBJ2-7,TGTGCCAGCAGTTTATTGGTAGCGGGGGGTTCCTACGAGCAGTACTTC,CASSLLVAGGSYEQYF
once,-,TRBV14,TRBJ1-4,TGTGCCAGCAGCCAAGACAGGGGAGGTGAAAAACTGTTTTTT,CASSQDRGGEKLFF
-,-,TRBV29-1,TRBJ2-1,TGCAGCGTTGAAGCGTCAGGGGAGAATGAGCAGTTCTTC,CSVEASGENEQFF
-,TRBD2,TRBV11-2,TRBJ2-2,TGTGCCAGCAGCTTAGTAGCCGGGAGGGCCTACACCGGGGAGCTGTTTTTT,CASSLVAGRAYTGELFF
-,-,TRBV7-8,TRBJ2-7,TGTGCCAGCAGCTTAGTTCCCCCGGTAGGAGGGGTCCGGTACGAGCAGTACTTC,CASSLVPPVGGVRYEQYF
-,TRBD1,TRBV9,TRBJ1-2,TGTGCCAGCAGCGTAGCGAGGACAGGGGGATCTGGCTACACCTTC,CASSVARTGGSGYTF
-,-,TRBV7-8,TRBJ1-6,TGTGCCAGCAGCTTAGCGGGGCCACCCCTCCACTTT,CASSLAGPPLHF
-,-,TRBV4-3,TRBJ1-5,TGCGCCAGCAGCCAAAGCCCTGGAAGTCAGCCCCAGCATTTT,CASSQSPGSQPQHF
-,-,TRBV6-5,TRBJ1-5,TGTGCCAGCAGTGGGGGCTATAGCAATCAGCCCCAGCATTTT,CASSGGYSNQPQHF
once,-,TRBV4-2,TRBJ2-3,TGTGCCAGCAGCCAAGATCTAACTGACCTGGGGAGCACAGATACGCAGTATTTT,CASSQDLTDLGSTDTQYF
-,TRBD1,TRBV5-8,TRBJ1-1,TGTGCCAGCAGTCTAGACAGGGTGAACACTGAAGCTTTCTTT,CASSLDRVNTEAFF
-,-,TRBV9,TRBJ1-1,TGTGCCAGCACCGGATTGGGCACTGAAGCTTTCTTT,CASTGLGTEAFF
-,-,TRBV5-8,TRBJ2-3,TGTGCCAGCGGTATGGGGGCGCAGTGGGGCACAGATACGCAGTATTTT,CASGMGAQWGTDTQYF
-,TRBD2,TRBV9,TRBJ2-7,TGTGCCAGCAGCGTAAACATTCTAGCGGGGGCCTACGAGCAGTACTTC,CASSVNILAGAYEQYF
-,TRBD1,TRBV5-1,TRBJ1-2,TGCGCCAGTGCGTACAGGGGGGCCTCTGATGGCTACACCTTC,CASAYRGASDGYTF
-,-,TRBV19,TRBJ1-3,TGTGCCTCTGAGGTGGGGAACACTGGAAACACCATATATTTT,CASEVGNTGNTIYF
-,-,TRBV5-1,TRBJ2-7,TGCGCCAGCAGCTCCGGGACGGCGTCCTACGAGCAGTACTTC,CASSSGTASYEQYF
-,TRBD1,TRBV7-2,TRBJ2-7,TGTGCCAGCAGCTCCCCAGAGGGGGCAGTGCACGAGCAGTACTTC,CASSSPEGAVHEQYF
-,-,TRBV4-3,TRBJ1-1,TGCGCCAGCAGCCAAGATCCAGGAACTGAAGCTTTCTTT,CASSQDPGTEAFF
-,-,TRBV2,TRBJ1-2,TGTGCCAGCAGCTTAGGTGGAGGGCTTAACTATGGCTACACCTTC,CASSLGGGLNYGYTF
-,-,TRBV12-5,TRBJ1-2,TGTGCTAGTGGTTTGGTAGTGGATGGCTACACCTTC,CASGLVVDGYTF
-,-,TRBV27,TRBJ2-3,TGTGCCAGCAGTTTAAACCGCGGGTGGGGCACAGATACGCAGTATTTT,CASSLNRGWGTDTQYF
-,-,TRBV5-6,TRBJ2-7,TGTGCCAGCAGTATAGCCTACGAGCAGTACTTC,CASSIAYEQYF
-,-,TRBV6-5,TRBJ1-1,TGTGCCAGCAGTTACTCAGGGTACCTGAACACTGAAGCTTTCTTT,CASSYSGYLNTEAFF
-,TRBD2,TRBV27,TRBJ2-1,TGTGCCAGCAGTTTATCGGGGACAGGGGGACTAGCGGGGCTGCCCTACAATGAGCAGTTCTTC,CASSLSGTGGLAGLPYNEQFF
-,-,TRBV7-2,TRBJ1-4,TGTGCCAGCAGCGACCGGGATATCGGGGAAAAACTGTTTTTT,CASSDRDIGEKLFF
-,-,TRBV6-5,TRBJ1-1,TGTGCCAGCAGTTACGGGGAGGCCACTGAAGCTTTCTTT,CASSYGEATEAFF
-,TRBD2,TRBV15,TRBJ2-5,TGTGCCACCAGCCCTCCCCCCGCGGCGGGGGGGCTCGAGACCCAGTACTTC,CATSPPPAAGGLETQYF
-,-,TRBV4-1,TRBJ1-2,TGCGCCAGCAGCCAAGATTGGGTGGGGGGACCGCGAGGCTACACCTTC,CASSQDWVGGPRGYTF
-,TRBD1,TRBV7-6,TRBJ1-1,TGTGCCAGCAGCCTTTCAGGGGGTGTGGACACTGAAGCTTTCTTT,CASSLSGGVDTEAFF
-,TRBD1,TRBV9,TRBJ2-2,TGTGCCAGCAGCCGCACAGGGGGACGACTAGGGACCGGGGAGCTGTTTTTT,CASSRTGGRLGTGELFF
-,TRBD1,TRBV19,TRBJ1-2,TGTGCCAGTAGTACCGGGACAGTTCAAGCTAACTATGGCTACACCTTC,CASSTGTVQANYGYTF
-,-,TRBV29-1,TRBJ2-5,TGCAGCGTTGTTCGAGAGACCCAGTACTTC,CSVVRETQYF
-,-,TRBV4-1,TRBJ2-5,TGCGCCAGCAGCCAAGGTTGGGGCCAAGAGACCCAGTACTTC,CASSQGWGQETQYF
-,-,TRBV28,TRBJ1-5,TGTGCCAGCAGTTCCCCCCTATGGGACCGGGGCGATCAGCCCCAGCATTTT,CASSSPLWDRGDQPQHF
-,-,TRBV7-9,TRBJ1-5,TGTGCCAGCAGCTTAGGGGGTGGGCACGATCAGCCCCAGCATTTT,CASSLGGGHDQPQHF
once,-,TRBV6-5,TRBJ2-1,TGTGCCAGCAGTTACGCCGGACAGACAGCCTACAATGAGCAGTTCTTC,CASSYAGQTAYNEQFF
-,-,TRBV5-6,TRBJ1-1,TGTGCCAGCAGCCCTGACACCGGCTGGACCATGGACACTGAAGCTTTCTTT,CASSPDTGWTMDTEAFF
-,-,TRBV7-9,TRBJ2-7,TGTGCCAGCAGCTTCGTCCACTACGAGCAGTACTTC,CASSFVHYEQYF
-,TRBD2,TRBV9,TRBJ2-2,TGTGCCAGCAGCTCCCCCGGGGGAGGGGCGAACACCGGGGAGCTGTTTTTT,CASSSPGGGANTGELFF
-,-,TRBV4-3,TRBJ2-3,TGCGCCAGCAGCCAAGATGGGGTGCTAGCCGCAACAGATACGCAGTATTTT,CASSQDGVLAATDTQYF
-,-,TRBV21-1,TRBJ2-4,TGTGCCAGCAGCAAAGAGGGGGGAGCCAAAAACATTCAGTACTTC,CASSKEGGAKNIQYF
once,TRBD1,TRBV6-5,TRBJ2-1,TGTGCCAGCAGAGTCGGACAGGGATTCTACAATGAGCAGTTCTTC,CASRVGQGFYNEQFF
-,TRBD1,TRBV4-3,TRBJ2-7,TGCGCCAGCAGCTCGGGACAGAATTACGAGCAGTACTTC,CASSSGQNYEQYF
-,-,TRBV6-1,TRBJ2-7,TGTGCCAGCAGTGGGCAGGTCCCATCTAGCTCCTACGAGCAGTACTTC,CASSGQVPSSSYEQYF
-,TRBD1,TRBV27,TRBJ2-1,TGTGCCAGCAGTCCTGATACGGGACAGATATTCAATGAGCAGTTCTTC,CASSPDTGQIFNEQFF
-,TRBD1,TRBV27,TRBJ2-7,TGTGCCAGCAGTTTATCCACAGGGGGCTACGAGCAGTACTTC,CASSLSTGGYEQYF
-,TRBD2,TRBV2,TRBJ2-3,TGTGCCAGCAGCCCGGGACTAGCGGGGGTGGATACGCAGTATTTT,CASSPGLAGVDTQYF
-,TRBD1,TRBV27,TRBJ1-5,TGTGCCAGCAGTCTAACGGGACAGTTGGGCAATCAGCCCCAGCATTTT,CASSLTGQLGNQPQHF
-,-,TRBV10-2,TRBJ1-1,TGCGCCAGCAGTGAGTGGAACACTGAAGCTTTCTTT,CASSEWNTEAFF
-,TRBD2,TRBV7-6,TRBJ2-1,TGTGCCAGCAGCTCCCCCTTTAGCGGGAGGTACAATGAGCAGTTCTTC,CASSSPFSGRYNEQFF